This is a list of T cell receptor beta chains from one sample in a study of T cells in Graves' hyperthyroidism and ophthalmopathy. TCRdb reprocessed the multiplex PCR reads with MiXCR, giving one entry per CDR3 protein. Of some 500,000 distinct CDR3 sequences in the sample, around a quarter are singletons; the top ten hold about 11%. What was sequenced was blood. Every receptor here comes from a woman aged 25-40 years with Graves' ophthalmopathy. CDR3s include the opening cysteine and the closing phenylalanine or tryptophan. A D gene is named only where the DNA matches it firmly. Clone sizes are given selectively: once, few, many, or a class where the clone is expanded.

length: 13; D: NA; V: TRBV12-3/TRBV12-4; size: NA; J: TRBJ1-5; CDR3: CATAGGRGQPQHF; DNA: TGTGCCACCGCCGGGGGCAGAGGTCAGCCCCAGCATTTT
length: 17; D: NA; V: TRBV6-1; size: once; J: TRBJ1-3; CDR3: CASSEAVRAWSGNTIYF; DNA: TGTGCCAGCAGTGAAGCTGTCAGGGCCTGGTCTGGAAACACCATATATTTT
length: 13; D: NA; V: TRBV28; size: NA; J: TRBJ2-7; CDR3: CASTAQGVYEQYF; DNA: TGTGCCAGCACCGCGCAGGGAGTCTACGAGCAGTACTTC
length: 13; D: NA; V: TRBV30; size: many; J: TRBJ2-5; CDR3: CAWSNGADETQYF; DNA: TGTGCCTGGAGTAACGGGGCTGATGAGACCCAGTACTTC
length: 15; D: TRBD1; V: TRBV29-1; size: many; J: TRBJ1-2; CDR3: CSVPPRGTANYGYTF; DNA: TGCAGCGTCCCACCTCGCGGGACAGCTAACTATGGCTACACCTTC
length: 16; D: NA; V: TRBV19; size: many; J: TRBJ2-7; CDR3: CASSMGRWKSSYEQYF; DNA: TGTGCCAGTAGTATGGGACGTTGGAAAAGCTCCTACGAGCAGTACTTC
length: 14; D: TRBD1; V: TRBV2; size: many; J: TRBJ1-5; CDR3: CASSPDRTLQPQHF; DNA: TGTGCCAGCAGCCCGGACAGGACTCTTCAGCCCCAGCATTTT
length: 13; D: TRBD1; V: TRBV12-3/TRBV12-4; size: NA; J: TRBJ1-5; CDR3: CASRQGGNQPQHF; DNA: TGTGCCAGCCGACAGGGGGGCAATCAGCCCCAGCATTTT
length: 16; D: NA; V: TRBV12-5; size: many; J: TRBJ2-6; CDR3: CASGLWTGSGANVLTF; DNA: TGTGCTAGTGGTTTATGGACGGGATCTGGGGCCAACGTCCTGACTTTC
length: 14; D: TRBD1; V: TRBV7-8; size: many; J: TRBJ1-5; CDR3: CASSPLTGHQPQHF; DNA: TGTGCCAGCAGCCCCCTGACAGGGCATCAGCCCCAGCATTTT
length: 14; D: NA; V: TRBV6-1; size: many; J: TRBJ1-2; CDR3: CASSEAYQSAGYTF; DNA: TGTGCCAGCAGTGAAGCTTATCAGTCAGCTGGCTACACCTTC
length: 14; D: TRBD1; V: TRBV27; size: many; J: TRBJ2-7; CDR3: CSSSFLDRVYEQYF; DNA: TGTTCCAGCAGTTTCTTGGACAGGGTTTACGAGCAGTACTTC
length: 15; D: TRBD2; V: TRBV5-1; size: few; J: TRBJ2-5; CDR3: CASSAGGPRQETQYF; DNA: TGCGCCAGCAGCGCGGGGGGACCAAGACAAGAGACCCAGTACTTC
length: 14; D: NA; V: TRBV10-3; size: many; J: TRBJ1-5; CDR3: CAISEGRGNQPQHF; DNA: TGTGCCATCAGTGAGGGCAGGGGCAATCAGCCCCAGCATTTT
length: 13; D: NA; V: TRBV6-1; size: NA; J: TRBJ1-5; CDR3: CASSGNRDQPQHF; DNA: TGTGCCAGCAGTGGAAACAGGGATCAGCCCCAGCATTTT
length: 15; D: TRBD1; V: TRBV29-1; size: few; J: TRBJ2-7; CDR3: CSVWGGQGATYEQYF; DNA: TGCAGCGTTTGGGGGGGACAGGGGGCTACCTACGAGCAGTACTTC
length: 13; D: NA; V: TRBV5-6; size: many; J: TRBJ1-2; CDR3: CASSLVSAYGYTF; DNA: TGTGCCAGCAGCTTGGTGTCAGCCTATGGCTACACCTTC
length: 17; D: NA; V: TRBV12-3/TRBV12-4; size: NA; J: TRBJ1-1; CDR3: CASSSGGAGGVNTEAFF; DNA: TGTGCCAGCAGTTCCGGAGGGGCTGGGGGGGTCAACACTGAAGCTTTCTTT
length: 15; D: NA; V: TRBV6-5; size: NA; J: TRBJ2-7; CDR3: CASSYGVGSSYEQYF; DNA: TGTGCCAGCAGTTACGGGGTGGGGAGCTCCTACGAGCAGTACTTC
length: 15; D: TRBD2; V: TRBV6-2/TRBV6-3; size: many; J: TRBJ2-4; CDR3: CASRNQGLAENIQYF; DNA: TGTGCCAGCAGAAATCAAGGACTAGCTGAAAACATTCAGTACTTC
length: 13; D: NA; V: TRBV7-9; size: many; J: TRBJ1-1; CDR3: CASSTGTRSEAFF; DNA: TGTGCCAGCAGCACCGGGACCCGCTCTGAAGCTTTCTTT
length: 13; D: TRBD1; V: TRBV6-1; size: NA; J: TRBJ2-5; CDR3: CAIRQGAWETQYF; DNA: TGTGCCATACGACAGGGGGCCTGGGAGACCCAGTACTTC
length: 15; D: NA; V: TRBV6-1; size: many; J: TRBJ1-5; CDR3: CASSATGPNNQPQHF; DNA: TGTGCCAGCAGTGCGACAGGACCCAACAATCAGCCCCAGCATTTT
length: 17; D: TRBD2; V: TRBV6-5; size: NA; J: TRBJ2-5; CDR3: CASSYSILAGIQETQYF; DNA: TGTGCCAGCAGTTACTCGATCTTAGCGGGGATCCAAGAGACCCAGTACTTC
length: 16; D: TRBD2; V: TRBV7-3; size: many; J: TRBJ2-2; CDR3: CASSSSLAANTGELFF; DNA: TGTGCCAGCAGCTCCTCACTAGCGGCGAACACCGGGGAGCTGTTTTTT
length: 16; D: NA; V: TRBV4-2; size: NA; J: TRBJ1-1; CDR3: CASSQHTRRVPFEAFF; DNA: TGTGCCAGCAGCCAACATACCAGACGTGTACCTTTTGAAGCTTTCTTT
length: 14; D: NA; V: TRBV12-5; size: many; J: TRBJ2-5; CDR3: CASANHGGSETQYF; DNA: TGTGCTAGTGCCAATCATGGGGGTTCAGAGACCCAGTACTTC